This T cell receptor beta chain was profiled in a study of a mutant IDH1 vaccine in newly diagnosed glioma. Background on the study: Before enrollment, patients got radiotherapy alone, temozolomide alone, or mostly the combination. The study, taken as a whole, reports: Evidence of vaccine-induced immune responses was documented in over 85% of patients.

TCRdb keeps only in-frame clones here, not all; method: immunoSEQ multiplex PCR. The sample gives 90,000 to 100,000 clones, around nine tenths of which show up once; around 0.6% is in the top ten. Between the trimmed V and J ends, which lost 3 bases and 8 bases, there was a span of 13 bases. Germline V gives CDR1 SQVTM, CDR2 ANQGSEA. The CDR3 contains 12 residues. The count of this clone is one. What it recognizes is unknown. The time point denotes: baseline, week 1 (first vaccination visit). Documented treatment: pre-vaccination baseline after standard-of-care therapy. The V and J genes are TRBV29-1 and TRBJ1-2, with a tentative D call TRBD1 (6 bases). The sequences come from PBMCs, collected from a glioma patient treated with radiotherapy, temozolomide or both. This TCR derives from a woman aged 45-59 years with glioma. The CDR3 sequence is CSVETGLWGYTF. The CDR3 region has the DNA TGCAGCGTTGAGACAGGCCTTTGGGGCTACACCTTC.